The 27 T cell receptor beta chains below were found in one sample sequenced in a study of PD-1 blockade in mismatch repair-deficient tumors. Clones were sequenced by immunoSEQ multiplex PCR, and TCRdb holds only the in-frame ones, with some missing. The table records approximately 130,000 clones, approximately 86% of them present only once. Sample: peripheral blood, taken 44 weeks after starting pembrolizumab. These receptors all stem from an adult with mismatch repair-deficient cancer.

This chain connects TRBV7-9 to TRBJ1-2; tentative D call: TRBD1 (5 bases). CDR1 SEHNR and CDR2 FQNEAQ come from the germline V gene (reference sequence). The CDR3 spans 13 residues. V lost 6 bases and J lost 0, with 8 bases in between. Here the CDR3 reads CASRGGANYGYTF. In DNA form, the CDR3 reads TGTGCCAGCAGGGGGGGGGCTAACTATGGCTACACCTTC.

The chain links TRBV6-1 to TRBJ2-7; D possibly corresponds to TRBD1 (5 bases). This CDR3 region has 12 residues. Trimming stripped 5 bases from V and 4 bases from J, with 9 bases between. Germline V gene lookup returns CDR1 MNHNS and CDR2 SASEGT. The CDR3 spells CASSTGDYEQYF. CDR3 DNA: TGTGCCAGCAGTACAGGAGATTACGAGCAGTACTTC.

The chain carries TRBV28 and TRBJ2-7, with TRBD2 matching 7 bases. V lost 3 bases and J lost 2; bases outside the gene matches: 4. The CDR3 length is 14 residues. Germline CDR1 and CDR2: MDHEN and SYDVKM. The CDR3 DNA follows: TGTGCCAGCAGTTTTCGGCTAGCGGCCTACGAGCAGTACTTC. Protein sequence: CASSFRLAAYEQYF. The whole variable domain, filled in from reference TRBV28 and TRBJ2-7, reads DVKVTQSSRYLVKRTGEKVFLECVQDMDHENMFWYRQDPGLGLRLIYFSYDVKMKEKGDIPEGYSVSREKKERFSLILESASTNQTSMYLCASSFRLAAYEQYFGPGTRLTVT.

The chain combines TRBV13 with TRBJ1-4, with D possibly being TRBD1 (6 bases). Trimming stripped 5 bases from V and 8 bases from J, with 15 bases between. Germline V lookup: CDR1 PRHDT, CDR2 FYEKMQ (reference sequence). There are 14 residues in the CDR3. The CDR3 DNA is TGTGCCAGCAGCGACCAGGACAGTAGGGAAAAACTGTTTTTT. This sequence encodes CASSDQDSREKLFF. The variable domain in full, completed from reference TRBV13 and TRBJ1-4, reads AAGVIQSPRHLIKEKRETATLKCYPIPRHDTVYWYQQGPGQDPQFLISFYEKMQSDKGSIPDRFSAQQFSDYHSELNMSSLELGDSALYFCASSDQDSREKLFFGSGTQLSVL.

A remark on this clone: Germline and junction disagree at one end, which may indicate a read error. This sequence joins TRBV6-6 and TRBJ2-4; D unresolved. Looked up from germline, CDR1 is MNHNY and CDR2 is SVGAGI (reference sequence). CDR3 size: 12 residues. This CDR3 is CASSHLSNTAHF. The CDR3 nucleotides are TGTGCCAGCAGCCACTTAAGTAATACGGCACACTTC.

The V and J genes are TRBV6-5 and TRBJ1-2; D gene uncertain. Germline CDR1 is MNHEY and CDR2 is SVGAGI. The CDR3 consists of 15 residues. V was trimmed by 0 bases and J by 3 bases, leaving 11 bases between them. CDR3 amino acids: CASSYSGQSHYGYTF. CDR3 nucleotide sequence: TGTGCCAGCAGTTACTCCGGGCAGTCCCACTATGGCTACACCTTC.

The V and J genes are TRBV29-1 and TRBJ2-3; TRBD2 matches 7 bases. From germline, CDR1 is SQVTM and CDR2 ANQGSEA. The CDR3 runs to 16 residues. The trim removed 0 bases at V and 3 bases at J, leaving 9 bases unmatched. CDR3 loop: CSVEDRASGETDTQYF. The CDR3 DNA reads TGCAGCGTTGAAGATCGGGCTAGCGGAGAAACAGATACGCAGTATTTT.

This clone was found once. The chain combines TRBV5-1 with TRBJ2-7, with 9 bases identical to TRBD2. The trim removed 3 bases at V and 0 bases at J, leaving 7 bases unmatched. This CDR3 has 16 amino acids. Per germline, CDR1 SGHRS and CDR2 YFSETQ. This CDR3 is CASSSVGLAGSYEQYF. CDR3 nucleotide sequence: TGCGCCAGCAGCTCGGTGGGACTAGCCGGCTCCTACGAGCAGTACTTC.

The chain is built from TRBV28 and TRBJ2-1, with 7 bases matching TRBD2. From germline, CDR1 is MDHEN and CDR2 SYDVKM. The trim removed 6 bases at V and 7 bases at J, leaving 9 bases unmatched. The CDR3 totals 14 residues. CDR3 amino acids: CASSQHGLVNEQFF. As DNA, the CDR3 is TGTGCCAGCAGCCAACATGGACTAGTAAATGAGCAGTTCTTC.

The chain links TRBV4-1 to TRBJ2-2; no clear D. V lost 4 bases and J lost 3, with 15 bases in between. This CDR3 contains 16 residues. Germline CDR1 reads MGHRA; CDR2 reads YSYEKL. For the CDR3, the DNA is TGCGCCAGCAGCCCACGAACTATTGGACACACCGGGGAGCTGTTTTTT. Encoded protein: CASSPRTIGHTGELFF.

The chain is built from TRBV6-6 and TRBJ2-5, with 10 bases matching TRBD1. Germline V gives CDR1 MNHNY, CDR2 SVGAGI (reference sequence). This CDR3 is 15 amino acids long. The junction had 3 bases not matched to a gene; V was cut back by 2 bases and J by 3 bases. The CDR3 sequence is CASSYPDRGEETQYF. Here the CDR3 DNA reads TGTGCCAGCAGTTACCCGGACAGGGGGGAAGAGACCCAGTACTTC.

The J gene is TRBJ2-7, the V gene TRBV7-9; the D gene could be TRBD1 or TRBD2 (6 bases each). The CDR3 is 17 residues long. V was cut by 5 bases and J by 2 bases, with 22 bases left in between. CDR1 is SEHNR, CDR2 FQNEAQ, per germline (reference sequence). The CDR3 loop is CASSPEGHRESPYEQYF. The CDR3 DNA reads TGTGCCAGCAGCCCGGAGGGACACAGGGAAAGTCCCTACGAGCAGTACTTC.

The chain joins TRBV27 to TRBJ1-3; D remains ambiguous. Trimming shortened V by 3 bases and J by 1 base, and 10 bases separated the two germline ends. This CDR3 comprises 15 residues. Germline V gene sequence: CDR1 MNHEY, CDR2 SMNVEV (reference sequence). In DNA form, the CDR3 reads TGTGCCAGCAGTTTGATTCGGTTTTCTGGAAACACCATATATTTT. Protein sequence: CASSLIRFSGNTIYF.

The CDR3 DNA reads as TGTGCCAGCAGCCTGCGACAGGGCCTTTATAGCAATCAGCCCCAGCATTTT. Translating it yields CASSLRQGLYSNQPQHF. This chain joins TRBV4-2 and TRBJ1-5; 7 bases align to TRBD1. J was trimmed by 0 bases and V by 4 bases; bases with no gene match: 9. The CDR3 spans 17 residues. The V gene's germline CDR1 is LGHNA and CDR2 YNFKEQ.

The CDR3 DNA follows: TGTGCCAGCAGTTTATTTGGGAAGTCCGGGGGATACACCGGGGAGCTGTTTTTT. It encodes CASSLFGKSGGYTGELFF. The chain joins TRBV28 to TRBJ2-2; D may be TRBD2 (6 bases). Germline V gene lookup returns CDR1 MDHEN and CDR2 SYDVKM. V was shortened by 1 base and J by 3 bases, with 18 bases between the two germline ends. CDR3 length: 18 residues.

The CDR3 DNA is TGTGCCAGCAGTGCAAGGAGCAATCAGCCCCAGCATTTT. This translates into CASSARSNQPQHF. The chain links TRBV25-1 to TRBJ1-5; D gene unclear. V dropped 4 bases and J dropped 1 base, with 5 bases sitting between them. Germline CDR1 reads MGHDK; CDR2 reads SYGVNS. The CDR3 length is 13 residues.

The chain carries TRBV27 and TRBJ2-2, with TRBD2 matching over 12 bases. Trimming at V came to 7 bases and at J to 0 bases, leaving 6 bases not matched to a gene. Germline values: CDR1 MNHEY, CDR2 SMNVEV (reference sequence). The length of the CDR3 is 17 residues. The CDR3 here is CASTGTSGSSNTGELFF. CDR3 nucleotide sequence: TGTGCCAGCACCGGGACTAGCGGGTCCTCGAACACCGGGGAGCTGTTTTTT.

This chain joins TRBV10-3 and TRBJ1-1; D not resolved. V lost 8 bases, J lost 0 bases, and 7 bases lay in between. Germline CDR1 reads ENHRY; CDR2 reads SYGVKD. This CDR3 is built from 12 residues. CDR3 amino acids: CAISTVNTEAFF. CDR3 nucleotides: TGTGCCATCTCCACAGTGAACACTGAAGCTTTCTTT.

This clone has just one count. The gene calls are TRBV2 and TRBJ2-7, with D hard to call. The V gene's germline CDR1 is SNHLY and CDR2 FYNNEI. V was shortened by 6 bases and J by 5 bases, with 17 bases between the two germline ends. The length of the CDR3 is 14 residues. The CDR3 sequence is CASSRTVESNEQYF. The CDR3 coding sequence is TGTGCCAGCAGCCGTACAGTGGAATCCAACGAGCAGTACTTC.

The V and J genes are TRBV2 and TRBJ2-1, with a tentative D call TRBD2 (5 bases). CDR1 and CDR2 from the germline V gene are SNHLY and FYNNEI. The CDR3 loop spans 14 amino acids. Deletions cut 5 bases from V and 9 bases from J, with 17 bases between. The CDR3: CASSNLGVPIEQFF. The CDR3 DNA sequence: TGTGCCAGCAGTAACCTCGGGGTCCCTATTGAGCAGTTCTTC.

V and J are TRBV6-5 and TRBJ2-1; TRBD2 might be the D (6 bases). CDR1 and CDR2 from the germline V gene are MNHEY and SVGAGI. Between the trimmed V and J ends, which lost 2 bases and 9 bases, there was a span of 11 bases. The CDR3 is 13 residues long. The CDR3 DNA reads TGTGCCAGCAGTTACCGGGGAGCGGGTGAGCAGTTCTTC. Encoded protein: CASSYRGAGEQFF.

The gene calls are TRBV11-2 and TRBJ2-5; D not certain. V dropped 5 bases and J dropped 2 bases, with 18 bases sitting between them. CDR1 SGHAT and CDR2 FQNNGV come from the germline V gene. The CDR3 sequence is 16 residues long. The CDR3: CASSPQLTTKQETQYF. The CDR3 coding sequence is TGTGCCAGCAGCCCCCAACTGACGACAAAACAAGAGACCCAGTACTTC.

Note on this clone: The junction does not match germline at one end; this may be a read error. The J gene is TRBJ2-7, the V gene TRBV11-3; 11 bases fit TRBD1. The CDR3 is made up of 15 amino acids. The V gene's germline CDR1 is SGHNT and CDR2 YENEEA. The CDR3, as DNA: TGTGCCAGCAGCCGCCGGGACAGGGGGGATGCTAGCATTCGGTTC. It codes for CASSRRDRGDASIRF.

The chain joins TRBV10-3 to TRBJ1-1; 7 bases agree with TRBD1. The V gene end was trimmed by 10 bases and the J gene end by 0 bases; junction bases not matched to a gene: 8. Germline assignment: CDR1 ENHRY and CDR2 SYGVKD. CDR3 length equals 14 residues. The CDR3, as DNA: TGTGCCACCGTGACAGGGAATATGAACACTGAAGCTTTCTTT. This sequence encodes CATVTGNMNTEAFF.

The V gene is TRBV4-1, the J gene TRBJ2-1; D might be TRBD2 (5 bases). Germline V gene data show CDR1 as MGHRA and CDR2 as YSYEKL. V dropped 5 bases and J dropped 2 bases, with 16 bases sitting between them. The length of the CDR3 is 16 residues. Written as DNA, the CDR3 is TGCGCCAGCAGCTGGATGAGCGGAAGCCCCTACAATGAGCAGTTCTTC. Its translation is CASSWMSGSPYNEQFF.

This sequence joins TRBV14 and TRBJ1-2; no definite D call. Deletions cut 3 bases from V and 6 bases from J, with 11 bases between. Germline CDR1 is SGHDN and CDR2 is FVKESK. This CDR3 is built from 13 residues. The CDR3 region has the DNA TGTGCCAGCAGCCAGCTGGATCGGAATGGCTACACCTTC. It encodes CASSQLDRNGYTF.

The chain recombines TRBV10-1 with TRBJ2-1; no clear D gene. The CDR3 has 13 residues. Germline V lookup: CDR1 WNHNN, CDR2 SYGVQD (reference sequence). The V end lost 6 bases, the J end lost 3 bases, and 9 bases lay between the germline ends. The CDR3 coding sequence is TGCGCCAGCAGCCCTGGTATCTACAATGAGCAGTTCTTC. Residues: CASSPGIYNEQFF.